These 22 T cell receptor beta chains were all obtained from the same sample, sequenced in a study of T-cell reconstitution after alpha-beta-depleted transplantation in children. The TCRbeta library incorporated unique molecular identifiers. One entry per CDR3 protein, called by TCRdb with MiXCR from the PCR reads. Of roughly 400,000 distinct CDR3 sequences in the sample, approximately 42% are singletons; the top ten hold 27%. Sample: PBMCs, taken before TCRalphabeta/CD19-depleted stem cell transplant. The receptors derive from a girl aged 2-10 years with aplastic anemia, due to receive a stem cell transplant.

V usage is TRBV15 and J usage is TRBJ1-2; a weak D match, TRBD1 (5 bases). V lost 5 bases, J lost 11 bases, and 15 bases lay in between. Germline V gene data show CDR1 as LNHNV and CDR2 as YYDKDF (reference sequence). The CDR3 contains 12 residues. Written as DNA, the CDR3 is TGTGCCACCAGCGTCAACCTCGGGACTTACACCTTC. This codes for CATSVNLGTYTF. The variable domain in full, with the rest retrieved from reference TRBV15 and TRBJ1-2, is DAMVIQNPRYQVTQFGKPVTLSCSQTLNHNVMYWYQQKSSQAPKLLFHYYDKDFNNEADTPDNFQSRRPNTSFCFLDIRSPGLGDTAMYLCATSVNLGTYTFGSGTRLTVV.

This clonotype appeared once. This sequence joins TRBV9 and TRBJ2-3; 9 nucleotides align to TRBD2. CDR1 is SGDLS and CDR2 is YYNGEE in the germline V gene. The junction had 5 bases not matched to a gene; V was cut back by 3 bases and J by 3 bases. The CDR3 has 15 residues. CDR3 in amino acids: CASSAYSGRTDTQYF. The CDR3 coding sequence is TGTGCCAGCAGCGCCTACAGCGGGAGGACAGATACGCAGTATTTT.

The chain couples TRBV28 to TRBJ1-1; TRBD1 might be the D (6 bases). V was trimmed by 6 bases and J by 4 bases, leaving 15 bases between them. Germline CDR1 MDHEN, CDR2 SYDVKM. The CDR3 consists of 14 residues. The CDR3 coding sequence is TGTGCCAGCAGCCCCAGCGGGGGGCTCACTGAAGCTTTCTTT. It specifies CASSPSGGLTEAFF.

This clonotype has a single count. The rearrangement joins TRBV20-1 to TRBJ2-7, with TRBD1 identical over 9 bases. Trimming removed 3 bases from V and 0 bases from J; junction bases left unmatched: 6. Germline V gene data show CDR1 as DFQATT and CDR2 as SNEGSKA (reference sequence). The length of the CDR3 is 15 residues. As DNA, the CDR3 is TGCAGTGCTAGCCCGACAGGGGGGAGCTCCTACGAGCAGTACTTC. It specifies CSASPTGGSSYEQYF.

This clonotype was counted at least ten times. The CDR3 DNA sequence: TGTGCCAGCAGTGTTAGCGGGAGGATGGCTTTCTTT. Translated, it gives CASSVSGRMAFF. The V and J genes are TRBV12-3 or TRBV12-4 and TRBJ1-1; D not resolved. V lost 5 bases, J lost 11 bases, and 15 bases lay in between. The CDR3 runs to 12 residues.

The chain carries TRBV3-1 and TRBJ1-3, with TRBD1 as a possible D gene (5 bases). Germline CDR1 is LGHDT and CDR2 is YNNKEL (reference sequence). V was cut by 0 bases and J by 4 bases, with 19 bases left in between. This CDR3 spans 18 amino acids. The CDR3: CASSQDGGTSLKGNTIYF. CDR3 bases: TGTGCCAGCAGCCAAGATGGAGGGACCAGTTTGAAAGGAAACACCATATATTTT.

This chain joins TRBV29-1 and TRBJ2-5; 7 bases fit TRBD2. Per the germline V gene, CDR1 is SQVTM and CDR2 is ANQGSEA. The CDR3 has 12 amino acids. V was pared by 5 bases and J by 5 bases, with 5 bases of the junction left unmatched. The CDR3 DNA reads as TGCAGCGTTTTAGCGGGCGGCGAGACCCAGTACTTC. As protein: CSVLAGGETQYF. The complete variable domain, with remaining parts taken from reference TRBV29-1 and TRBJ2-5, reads SAVISQKPSRDICQRGTSLTIQCQVDSQVTMMFWYRQQPGQSLTLIATANQGSEATYESGFVIDKFPISRPNLTFSTLTVSNMSPEDSSIYLCSVLAGGETQYFGPGTRLLVL.

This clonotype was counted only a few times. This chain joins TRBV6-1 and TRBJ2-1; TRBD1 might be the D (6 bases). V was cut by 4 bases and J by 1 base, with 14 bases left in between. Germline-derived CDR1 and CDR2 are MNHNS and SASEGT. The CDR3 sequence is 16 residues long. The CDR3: CASSGSTGLSYNEQFF. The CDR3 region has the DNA TGTGCCAGCAGTGGCTCAACAGGGCTATCCTACAATGAGCAGTTCTTC.

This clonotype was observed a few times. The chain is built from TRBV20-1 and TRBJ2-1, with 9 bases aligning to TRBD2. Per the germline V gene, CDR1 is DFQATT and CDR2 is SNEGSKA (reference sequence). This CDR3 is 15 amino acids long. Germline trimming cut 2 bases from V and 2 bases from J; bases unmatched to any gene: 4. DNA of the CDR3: TGCAGTGCTAGAAGGGCGGGAGGGCCCTACAATGAGCAGTTCTTC. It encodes CSARRAGGPYNEQFF.

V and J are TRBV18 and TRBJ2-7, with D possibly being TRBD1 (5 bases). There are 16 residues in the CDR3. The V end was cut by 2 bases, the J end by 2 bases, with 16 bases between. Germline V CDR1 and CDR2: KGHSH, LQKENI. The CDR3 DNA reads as TGTGCCAGCTCACCAGAGGACCAGGGATTCACCTACGAGCAGTACTTC. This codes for CASSPEDQGFTYEQYF.

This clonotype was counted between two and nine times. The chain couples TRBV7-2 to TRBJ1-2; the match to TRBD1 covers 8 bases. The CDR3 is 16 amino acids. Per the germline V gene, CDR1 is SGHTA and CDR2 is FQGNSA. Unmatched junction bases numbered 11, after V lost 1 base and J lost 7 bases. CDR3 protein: CASSLDPARTGIGYTF. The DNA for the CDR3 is TGTGCCAGCAGCTTAGACCCGGCGAGGACAGGGATTGGCTACACCTTC.

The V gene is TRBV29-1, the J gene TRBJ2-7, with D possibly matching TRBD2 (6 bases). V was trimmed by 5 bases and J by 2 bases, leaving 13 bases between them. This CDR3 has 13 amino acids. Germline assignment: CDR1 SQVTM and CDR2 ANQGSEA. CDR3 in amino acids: CSVSGGKTYEQYF. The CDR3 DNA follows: TGCAGCGTTAGCGGCGGGAAGACCTACGAGCAGTACTTC.

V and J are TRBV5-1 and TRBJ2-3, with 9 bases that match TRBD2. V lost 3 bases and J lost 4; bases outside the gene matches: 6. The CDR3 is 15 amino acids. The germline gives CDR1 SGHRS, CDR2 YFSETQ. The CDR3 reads CASSWAGTSSDTQYF. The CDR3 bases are TGCGCCAGCAGCTGGGCCGGGACTAGCTCAGATACGCAGTATTTT.

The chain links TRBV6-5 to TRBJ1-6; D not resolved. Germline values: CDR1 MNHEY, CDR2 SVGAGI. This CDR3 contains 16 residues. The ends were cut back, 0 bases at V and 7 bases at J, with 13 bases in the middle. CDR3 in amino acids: CASSYSNNGRNSPLHF. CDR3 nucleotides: TGTGCCAGCAGTTACTCGAATAACGGCAGAAATTCACCCCTCCACTTT.

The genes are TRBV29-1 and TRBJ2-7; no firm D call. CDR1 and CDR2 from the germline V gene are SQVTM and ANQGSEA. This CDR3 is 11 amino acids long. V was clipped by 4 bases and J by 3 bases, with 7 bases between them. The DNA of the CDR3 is TGCAGCGTTGCACAAGGCTACGAGCAGTACTTC. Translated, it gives CSVAQGYEQYF.

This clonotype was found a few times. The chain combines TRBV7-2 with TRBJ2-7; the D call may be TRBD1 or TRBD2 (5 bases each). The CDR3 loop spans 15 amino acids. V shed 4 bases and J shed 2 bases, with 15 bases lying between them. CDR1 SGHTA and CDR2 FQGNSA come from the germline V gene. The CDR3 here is CASSSYGTGTYEQYF. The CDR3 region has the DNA TGTGCCAGCAGCTCATACGGGACGGGAACCTACGAGCAGTACTTC.

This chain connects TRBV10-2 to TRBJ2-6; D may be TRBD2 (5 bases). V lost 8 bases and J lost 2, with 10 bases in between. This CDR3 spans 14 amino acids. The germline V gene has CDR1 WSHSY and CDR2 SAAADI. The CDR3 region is CASAPGTGANVLTF. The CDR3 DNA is TGCGCCAGCGCCCCCGGGACTGGGGCCAACGTCCTGACTTTC.

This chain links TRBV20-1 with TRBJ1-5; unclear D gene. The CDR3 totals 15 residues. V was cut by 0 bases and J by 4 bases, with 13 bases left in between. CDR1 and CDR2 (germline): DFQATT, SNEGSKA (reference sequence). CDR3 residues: CSARDKYGGNQPQHF. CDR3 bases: TGCAGTGCTAGAGATAAGTACGGAGGGAATCAGCCCCAGCATTTT.

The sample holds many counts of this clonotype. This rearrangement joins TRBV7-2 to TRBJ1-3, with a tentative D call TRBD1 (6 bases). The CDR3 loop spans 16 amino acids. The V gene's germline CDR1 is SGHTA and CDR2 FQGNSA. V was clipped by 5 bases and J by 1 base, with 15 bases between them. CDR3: CASSLIQQGSGNTIYF. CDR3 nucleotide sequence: TGTGCCAGCAGCCTAATACAACAGGGATCTGGAAACACCATATATTTT.

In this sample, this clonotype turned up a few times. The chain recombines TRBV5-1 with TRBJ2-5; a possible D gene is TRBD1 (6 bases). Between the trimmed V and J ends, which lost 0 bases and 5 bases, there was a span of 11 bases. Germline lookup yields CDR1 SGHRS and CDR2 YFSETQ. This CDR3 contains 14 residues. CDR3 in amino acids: CASSLAAGEETQYF. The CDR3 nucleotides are TGCGCCAGCAGCTTGGCCGCAGGGGAGGAGACCCAGTACTTC.

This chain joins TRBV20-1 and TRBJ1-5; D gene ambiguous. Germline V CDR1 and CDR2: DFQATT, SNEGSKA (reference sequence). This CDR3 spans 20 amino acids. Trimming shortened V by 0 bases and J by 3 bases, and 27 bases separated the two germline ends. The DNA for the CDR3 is TGCAGTGCTAGAGATCCCCTTGGAAGAATAGATGGGAGCTACAATCAGCCCCAGCATTTT. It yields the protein CSARDPLGRIDGSYNQPQHF.

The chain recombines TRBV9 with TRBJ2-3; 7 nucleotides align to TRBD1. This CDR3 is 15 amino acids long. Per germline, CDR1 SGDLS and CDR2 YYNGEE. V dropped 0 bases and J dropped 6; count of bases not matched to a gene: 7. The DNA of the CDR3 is TGTGCCAGCAGCGTAGCCGCGACAGGGAAGGATACGCAGTATTTT. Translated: CASSVAATGKDTQYF.